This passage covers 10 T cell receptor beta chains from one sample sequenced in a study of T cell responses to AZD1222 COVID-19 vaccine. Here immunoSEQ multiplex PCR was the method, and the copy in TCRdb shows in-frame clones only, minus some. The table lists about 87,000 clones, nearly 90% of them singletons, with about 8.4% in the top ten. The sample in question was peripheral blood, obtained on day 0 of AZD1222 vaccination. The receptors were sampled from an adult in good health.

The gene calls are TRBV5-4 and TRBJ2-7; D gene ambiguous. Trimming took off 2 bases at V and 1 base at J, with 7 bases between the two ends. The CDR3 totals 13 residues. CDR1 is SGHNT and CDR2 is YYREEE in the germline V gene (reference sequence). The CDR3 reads CASSFAGSYEQYF. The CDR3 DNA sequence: TGTGCCAGCAGCTTCGCAGGTTCCTACGAGCAGTACTTC. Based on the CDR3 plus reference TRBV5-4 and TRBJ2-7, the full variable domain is ETGVTQSPTHLIKTRGQQVTLRCSSQSGHNTVSWYQQALGQGPQFIFQYYREEENGRGNFPPRFSGLQFPNYSSELNVNALELDDSALYLCASSFAGSYEQYFGPGTRLTVT.

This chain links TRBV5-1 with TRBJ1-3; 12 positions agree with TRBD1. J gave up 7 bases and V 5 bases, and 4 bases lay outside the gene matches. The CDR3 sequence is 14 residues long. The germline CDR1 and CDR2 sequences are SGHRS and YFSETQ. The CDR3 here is CASRAGTGGNTIYF. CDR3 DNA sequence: TGCGCCAGCAGGGCCGGGACAGGGGGCAACACCATATATTTT.

CDR3 protein: CASSLSGIYNEQFF. The CDR3, as DNA: TGTGCCAGCAGCTTATCAGGGATATACAATGAGCAGTTCTTC. The rearrangement joins TRBV7-9 to TRBJ2-1; tentative D call: TRBD1 (5 bases). V lost 2 bases and J 4 bases, leaving 9 bases between the germline ends. Germline CDR1 and CDR2: SEHNR and FQNEAQ (reference sequence). This CDR3 is built from 14 residues.

The CDR3 spells CAGVQGLPWGELFF. The CDR3 bases are TGTGCCGGGGTACAGGGTTTGCCCTGGGGGGAGCTGTTTTTT. The chain carries TRBV2 and TRBJ2-2, with D tentatively TRBD1 (6 bases). The germline V gene encodes CDR1 SNHLY and CDR2 FYNNEI. The germline V and J ends were trimmed by 11 bases and 8 bases, with 21 bases remaining between them. This CDR3 region has 14 residues.

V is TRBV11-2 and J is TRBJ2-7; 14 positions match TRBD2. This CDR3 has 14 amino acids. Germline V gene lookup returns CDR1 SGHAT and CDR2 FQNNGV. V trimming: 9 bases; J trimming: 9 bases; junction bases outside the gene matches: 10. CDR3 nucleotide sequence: TGTGCCAGTGGCACCGGGACTAGCGGGGGAGGGCAGTACTTC. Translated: CASGTGTSGGGQYF.

The CDR3 reads CASSPVEGGQPQHF. The CDR3 DNA is TGTGCCAGCAGCCCCGTGGAGGGCGGGCAGCCCCAGCATTTT. The V and J genes are TRBV28 and TRBJ1-5; D remains unclear. V lost 6 bases and J lost 7, with 16 bases in between. In germline, CDR1 is MDHEN, CDR2 SYDVKM. CDR3 length: 14 amino acids.

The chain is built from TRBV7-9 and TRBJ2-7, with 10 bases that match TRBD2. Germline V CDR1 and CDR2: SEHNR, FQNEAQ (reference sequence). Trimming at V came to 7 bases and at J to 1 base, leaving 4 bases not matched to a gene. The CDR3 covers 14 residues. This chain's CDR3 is CASTTSGVSYEQYF. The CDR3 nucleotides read TGTGCCAGCACTACTAGCGGGGTATCCTACGAGCAGTACTTC.

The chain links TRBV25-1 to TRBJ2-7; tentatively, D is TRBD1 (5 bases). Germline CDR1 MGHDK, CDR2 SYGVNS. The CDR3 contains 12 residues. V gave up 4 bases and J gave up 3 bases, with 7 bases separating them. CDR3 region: CASSGQLYEQYF. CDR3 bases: TGTGCCAGCAGTGGACAGCTCTACGAGCAGTACTTC.

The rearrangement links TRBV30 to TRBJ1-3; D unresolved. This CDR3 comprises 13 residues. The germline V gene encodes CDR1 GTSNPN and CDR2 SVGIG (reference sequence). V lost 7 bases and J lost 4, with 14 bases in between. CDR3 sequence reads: CAYWESGGNTIYF. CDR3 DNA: TGTGCCTATTGGGAGTCGGGAGGAAACACCATATATTTT.

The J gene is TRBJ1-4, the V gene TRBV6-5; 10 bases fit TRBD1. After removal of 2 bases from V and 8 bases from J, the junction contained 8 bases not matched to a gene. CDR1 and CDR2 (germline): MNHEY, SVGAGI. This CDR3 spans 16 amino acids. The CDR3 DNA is TGTGCCAGCAGTTACGACAGGGGGCCCATTAGCGAAAAACTGTTTTTT. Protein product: CASSYDRGPISEKLFF.